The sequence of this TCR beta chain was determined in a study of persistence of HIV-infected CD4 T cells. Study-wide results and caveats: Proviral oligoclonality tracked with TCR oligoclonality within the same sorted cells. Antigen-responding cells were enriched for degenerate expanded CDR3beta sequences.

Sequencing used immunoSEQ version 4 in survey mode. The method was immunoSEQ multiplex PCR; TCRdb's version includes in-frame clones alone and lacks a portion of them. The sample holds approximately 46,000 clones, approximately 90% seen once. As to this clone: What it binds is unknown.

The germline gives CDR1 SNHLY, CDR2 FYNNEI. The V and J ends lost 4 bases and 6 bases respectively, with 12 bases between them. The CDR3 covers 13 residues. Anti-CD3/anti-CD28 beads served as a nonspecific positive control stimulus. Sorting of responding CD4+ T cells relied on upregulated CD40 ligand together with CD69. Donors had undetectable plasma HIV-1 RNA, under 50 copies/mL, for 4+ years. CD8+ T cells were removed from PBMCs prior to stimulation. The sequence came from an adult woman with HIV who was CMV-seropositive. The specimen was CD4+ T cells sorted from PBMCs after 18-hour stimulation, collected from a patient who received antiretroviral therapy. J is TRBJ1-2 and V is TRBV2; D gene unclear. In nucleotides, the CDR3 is TGTGCCAGCAGTGTAGGAGGGCTCGATGGCTACACCTTC. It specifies CASSVGGLDGYTF. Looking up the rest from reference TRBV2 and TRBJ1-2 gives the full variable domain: EPEVTQTPSHQVTQMGQEVILRCVPISNHLYFYWYRQILGQKVEFLVSFYNNEISEKSEIFDDQFSVERPDGSNFTLKIRSTKLEDSAMYFCASSVGGLDGYTFGSGTRLTVV.